This TCR beta chain was sequenced in a study of response to subunit inactivated influenza vaccine (dated by TCRdb to 2016 to 2019). For the wider study: Deep quantitative T cell receptor repertoire profiling was used in the study to track responses to a trivalent subunit inactivated influenza vaccine.

Comments on this clonotype: Its antigen remains unidentified. The record has no base qualities; no much larger clone is one base away.

The germline V gene (reference sequence) yields MNHEY for CDR1 and SMNVEV for CDR2. V is cut by 5 bases and J by 0 bases, and the space between the germline ends is 13 bases. The CDR3 contains 15 residues, cysteine and phenylalanine counted. Just CDR3 DNA is preserved here, 45 bases in frame from base 1. Libraries were prepared through RT-PCR. The sample was run on an Illumina HiSeq 2500. TCRdb trimmed the raw reads at Q25, called clones with MiXCR and kept productive beta chains. A single entry per CDR3 protein holds the most common genes and DNA from its merged rows. The sample yields roughly 700,000 distinct CDR3 sequences; approximately 15% were counted once. The ten largest clones add up to less than 9% of the sample. What the study reported, not specific to this receptor: It was suggested by the authors that each seasonal influenza vaccination may recruit only a limited number of new T cells.

The chain employs TRBV27 and TRBJ1-2, with an unclear D gene assignment. This sequence originates from a middle-aged man who received an inactivated influenza vaccine. Donor details come from another sample of the same person, matched by shared clones. This sample comprised PBMCs from blood, obtained approximately 15 days before vaccination. The CDR3: CASSPYPPSNYGYTF. The base sequence is TGTGCCAGCAGTCCCTATCCCCCGTCTAACTATGGCTACACCTTC.